The 19 T cell receptor beta chains given below trace back to one sample, sequenced in a study of blood T cell repertoires in COVID-19. The method was immunoSEQ multiplex PCR; TCRdb's version includes in-frame clones alone and lacks a portion of them. Here the sample spans about 380,000 clones, approximately 90% being singletons. The specimen was PBMCs or T cells enriched from blood (not recorded which). The receptors come from a woman younger than 30 who had recovered from COVID-19.

This clone was picked up a small number of times. This sequence joins TRBV30 and TRBJ1-2, with no clear D. CDR1 GTSNPN and CDR2 SVGIG come from the germline V gene (reference sequence). The CDR3 runs 16 residues. V was trimmed by 0 bases and J by 0 bases, leaving 14 bases between them. The CDR3 DNA reads TGTGCCTGGAGTGTACGGAGGGCAGTTTCTAACTATGGCTACACCTTC. It translates to CAWSVRRAVSNYGYTF.

The chain joins TRBV7-3 to TRBJ2-1, with a weak D call TRBD1 (6 bases). Germline CDR1 SGHTA, CDR2 FQGTGA. Trimming removed 1 base from V and 5 bases from J, with 15 bases in between. The CDR3 has 16 amino acids. The CDR3 loop is CASSLKLGQGNNEQFF. The CDR3 DNA sequence: TGTGCCAGCAGCTTAAAGTTAGGGCAGGGGAACAATGAGCAGTTCTTC.

The chain carries TRBV5-8 and TRBJ2-7; 12 bases agree with TRBD1. The trim removed 6 bases at V and 3 bases at J, leaving 10 bases unmatched. The CDR3 runs to 16 residues. CDR1 and CDR2 (germline): SGHTS, YDEGEE. The CDR3 DNA sequence: TGTGCCAGCAATCTGCCGGGACAGGGGGCTGGCTACGAGCAGTACTTC. Protein product: CASNLPGQGAGYEQYF.

In its sample, this clone was seen once. The rearrangement joins TRBV7-2 to TRBJ2-1; TRBD2 matches 8 bases. After removal of 5 bases from V and 1 base from J, the junction contained 4 bases not matched to a gene. In germline, CDR1 is SGHTA, CDR2 FQGNSA. The CDR3 is made up of 15 amino acids. CDR3 sequence (DNA): TGTGCCAGCAGCCGCGGCGGGGGGTCCTACAATGAGCAGTTCTTC. Translation: CASSRGGGSYNEQFF.

The CDR3 protein is CASSLAMTSGTDTQYF. Written as DNA, the CDR3 is TGCGCCAGCAGCTTGGCCATGACTAGCGGGACAGATACGCAGTATTTT. V is TRBV5-1 and J is TRBJ2-3; 10 bases are a match to TRBD2. CDR3 length: 16 amino acids. CDR1 is SGHRS, CDR2 YFSETQ, per germline. Unmatched junction bases numbered 4, after V lost 0 bases and J lost 3 bases.

The rearrangement joins TRBV2 to TRBJ1-3; a possible D gene is TRBD1 (5 bases). V lost 4 bases and J 0 bases, leaving 10 bases between the germline ends. The CDR3 spans 15 residues. Germline V lookup: CDR1 SNHLY, CDR2 FYNNEI. CDR3 sequence reads: CASSAEGSSGNTIYF. Written as DNA, the CDR3 is TGTGCCAGCAGTGCGGAGGGGAGCTCTGGAAACACCATATATTTT.

The chain couples TRBV21-1 to TRBJ1-4; whether TRBD1, the table's D call, matches the DNA was not checked. TRBV21-1 is noted as a pseudogene. This CDR3 is built from 16 residues. For the CDR3, the DNA is TGTGCCAGCAGCAAAGGCCCACAGGGAGAACAGGAAAAACTGTTTTTT. It yields the protein CASSKGPQGEQEKLFF.

A note on this clone: The junction shows a germline mismatch at one end, possibly a read error. The V and J genes are TRBV3-1 (or the pseudogene TRBV3-2) and TRBJ2-7; no firm D call. The CDR3 is 16 amino acids. Germline CDR1 and CDR2: LGHDT and YNNKEL (reference sequence). In DNA, the CDR3 is TGTGCCAGCAGTCAAGAAGGTCGGAGCACCTCCTACGAGCAGTACTTC. Protein product: CASSQEGRSTSYEQYF.

The rearrangement joins TRBV5-1 to TRBJ1-1; TRBD1 agrees at 9 bases. With 0 bases clipped from V and 8 bases from J, the junction kept 5 bases outside the gene matches. Germline V lookup: CDR1 SGHRS, CDR2 YFSETQ. The CDR3 is 14 amino acids. DNA of the CDR3: TGCGCCAGCAGCTTGGGTGACAGGGGGAGGGAAGCTTTCTTT. It translates to CASSLGDRGREAFF.

The chain uses TRBV2 and TRBJ1-1; the D gene is possibly TRBD1 (6 bases). Trimming removed 6 bases at V and 0 bases at J, with 14 bases between. From germline, CDR1 is SNHLY and CDR2 FYNNEI. The CDR3 covers 15 residues. The CDR3 region has the DNA TGTGCCAGCAGGGACGACAGGACTGTGAACACTGAAGCTTTCTTT. Residues: CASRDDRTVNTEAFF.

This chain links TRBV5-6 with TRBJ2-4; D gene ambiguous. The CDR3 covers 14 residues. Germline CDR1 reads SGHDT; CDR2 reads YYEEEE. The V and J ends lost 0 bases and 6 bases respectively, with 10 bases between them. The CDR3 DNA reads as TGTGCCAGCAGCTTGGCGGCCAGAGGAAACATTCAGTACTTC. This sequence encodes CASSLAARGNIQYF. Using reference TRBV5-6 and TRBJ2-4 for the parts outside the CDR3, the full variable domain is DAGVTQSPTHLIKTRGQQVTLRCSPKSGHDTVSWYQQALGQGPQFIFQYYEEEERQRGNFPDRFSGHQFPNYSSELNVNALLLGDSALYLCASSLAARGNIQYFGAGTRLSVL.

This chain joins TRBV19 and TRBJ1-6; D not resolved. This CDR3 has 17 amino acids. Trimming removed 3 bases from V and 6 bases from J, with 18 bases in between. The germline CDR1 and CDR2 sequences are LNHDA and SQIVND (reference sequence). The CDR3 coding sequence is TGTGCCAGTAGTATCAGAATGCAAGCCGCGGGTAATTCACCCCTCCACTTT. It translates to CASSIRMQAAGNSPLHF.

V and J are TRBV6-5 and TRBJ1-5, with 7 positions matching TRBD1. Germline trimming cut 6 bases from V and 4 bases from J; bases unmatched to any gene: 3. The CDR3 spans 13 residues. CDR1 is MNHEY and CDR2 is SVGAGI in the germline V gene. CDR3 coding DNA: TGTGCCAGCAGAGGGGGCGCAAATCAGCCCCAGCATTTT. It encodes CASRGGANQPQHF.

This clone showed up just once. The chain employs TRBV7-8 and TRBJ1-1; D unresolved. V dropped 2 bases and J dropped 3 bases, with 10 bases sitting between them. Germline V gene data show CDR1 as SGHVS and CDR2 as FQNEAQ. The CDR3 has 14 residues. In DNA, the CDR3 is TGTGCCAGCAGCTTAAATCGAGTGGACACTGAAGCTTTCTTT. It yields the protein CASSLNRVDTEAFF. The full variable domain, rest sourced from reference TRBV7-8 and TRBJ1-1, is GAGVSQSPRYKVAKRGQDVALRCDPISGHVSLFWYQQALGQGPEFLTYFQNEAQLDKSGLPSDRFFAERPEGSVSTLKIQRTQQEDSAVYLCASSLNRVDTEAFFGQGTRLTVV.

V and J are TRBV4-1 and TRBJ2-3; D is possibly TRBD1 (5 bases). Germline lookup yields CDR1 MGHRA and CDR2 YSYEKL. Trimming took 4 bases from V and 1 from J, leaving 18 bases between them. The CDR3 is made up of 17 amino acids. The CDR3 DNA follows: TGCGCCAGCAGCCCCCCGCTAGGGGCTTCCGGCACAGATACGCAGTATTTT. Encoded protein: CASSPPLGASGTDTQYF.

The rearrangement joins TRBV30 to TRBJ1-1; D not certain. V lost 0 bases and J 0 bases, leaving 14 bases between the germline ends. Germline V gene data show CDR1 as GTSNPN and CDR2 as SVGIG (reference sequence). The CDR3 loop spans 16 amino acids. The chain's CDR3 is CAWSVNDRYVNTEAFF. The CDR3 DNA reads TGTGCCTGGAGTGTAAACGATCGGTACGTGAACACTGAAGCTTTCTTT.

As for this clone: Other DNA sequences from this sample encode an identical CDR3 as well. The V gene is TRBV7-3, the J gene TRBJ1-3; the D gene is possibly TRBD1 (6 bases). Germline CDR1 is SGHTA and CDR2 is FQGTGA. V gave up 5 bases and J gave up 3 bases, with 8 bases separating them. The CDR3 spans 13 residues. CDR3 residues: CASSPTGGNTIYF. CDR3 DNA: TGTGCCAGCAGCCCGACAGGTGGAAACACCATATATTTT.

The chain links TRBV14 to TRBJ2-1, with a possible D match to TRBD2 (5 bases). This CDR3 comprises 16 residues. Germline CDR1 reads SGHDN; CDR2 reads FVKESK. The V end lost 1 base, the J end lost 0 bases, and 10 bases lay between the germline ends. The DNA for the CDR3 is TGTGCCAGCAGCCAAGCTGCGGGTAACTCCTACAATGAGCAGTTCTTC. It specifies CASSQAAGNSYNEQFF.

This clone appeared once. V is TRBV18 and J is TRBJ1-1; tentative D call: TRBD1 (6 bases). There are 15 residues in the CDR3. The V end lost 6 bases, the J end lost 3 bases, and 17 bases lay between the germline ends. The germline V gene has CDR1 KGHSH and CDR2 LQKENI. For the CDR3, the DNA is TGTGCCAGCTCGACCGGATGGACAGCGGACACTGAAGCTTTCTTT. This encodes CASSTGWTADTEAFF.